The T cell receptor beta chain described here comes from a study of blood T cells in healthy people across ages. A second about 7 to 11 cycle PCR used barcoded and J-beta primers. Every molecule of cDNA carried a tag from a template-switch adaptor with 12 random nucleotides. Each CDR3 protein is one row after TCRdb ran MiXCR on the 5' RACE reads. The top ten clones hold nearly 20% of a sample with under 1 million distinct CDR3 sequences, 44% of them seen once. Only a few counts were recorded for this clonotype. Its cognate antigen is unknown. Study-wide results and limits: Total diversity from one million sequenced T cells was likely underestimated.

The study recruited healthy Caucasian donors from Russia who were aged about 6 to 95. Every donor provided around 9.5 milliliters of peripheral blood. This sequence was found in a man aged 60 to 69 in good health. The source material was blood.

The DNA of the CDR3 is TGCGCCAGCAGCCCAATGACAGGGGGAGGGGCCAACGTCCTGACTTTC. This translates into CASSPMTGGGANVLTF. The chain couples TRBV5-1 to TRBJ2-6; TRBD1 aligns across 9 bases. This CDR3 is built from 16 residues. The germline CDR1 and CDR2 sequences are SGHRS and YFSETQ. The V gene end was trimmed by 4 bases and the J gene end by 4 bases; junction bases not matched to a gene: 6.